These 31 T cell receptor beta chains originate from one sample sequenced in a study of blood T cell repertoires in COVID-19 (dated by TCRdb to 2018 to 2021). Library prep was done by the immunoSEQ multiplex PCR assay. TCRdb provides this immuneACCESS table in a form limited to in-frame rearrangements. Some clones are lacking; in checked studies, under half of them reflect an unresolved V gene, and why the rest are absent is not known. In all, the sample holds a few hundred thousand clones, and roughly 90% of those were seen once. The ten largest clones take up about 1.2% of the sample. The source material was peripheral blood. All receptors derive from a man aged 35-49 years with acute or convalescent COVID-19.

The table lists this clone with a count of one. The V call is TRBV7-2, the J call TRBJ1-3; D is possibly TRBD1 (5 bases). Germline values: CDR1 SGHTA, CDR2 FQGNSA. The CDR3 totals 16 residues. Trimming removed 6 bases at V and 0 bases at J, with 15 bases between. CDR3 sequence reads: CASRDPQAYSGNTIYF. The CDR3 DNA sequence: TGTGCCAGCAGGGACCCACAGGCCTACTCTGGAAACACCATATATTTT.

The sample holds a few counts of this clone. The genes are TRBV5-4 and TRBJ1-4, with 7 bases lining up with TRBD1. With 4 bases clipped from V and 4 bases from J, the junction kept 7 bases outside the gene matches. CDR3 size: 15 residues. Looked up from germline, CDR1 is SGHNT and CDR2 is YYREEE (reference sequence). The CDR3 bases are TGTGCCAGCAGCCTAGAGGGACAGCATAATGAAAAACTGTTTTTT. Translating gives CASSLEGQHNEKLFF.

The chain carries TRBV27 and TRBJ1-5; 7 nucleotides line up with TRBD1. Germline V gene lookup returns CDR1 MNHEY and CDR2 SMNVEV (reference sequence). The CDR3 contains 14 residues. Trimming removed 3 bases from V and 3 bases from J; junction bases left unmatched: 2. CDR3 sequence reads: CASSLTGNNQPQHF. DNA for the CDR3: TGTGCCAGCAGTTTGACAGGGAACAATCAGCCCCAGCATTTT.

V gene TRBV4-1 combines with J gene TRBJ1-2; 9 bases agree with TRBD1. Germline loops: CDR1 MGHRA, CDR2 YSYEKL. The CDR3 contains 15 residues. With 1 base clipped from V and 0 bases from J, the junction kept 0 bases outside the gene matches. The CDR3 region is CASSQGDRANYGYTF. The CDR3 coding sequence is TGCGCCAGCAGCCAAGGGGACAGGGCTAACTATGGCTACACCTTC.

This chain connects TRBV7-8 to TRBJ1-2; a possible D gene is TRBD1 (5 bases). CDR1 and CDR2 from the germline V gene are SGHVS and FQNEAQ. The CDR3 sequence is 16 residues long. With 1 base removed from V and 6 bases from J, the gap between germline ends came to 18 bases. The CDR3 reads CASSLGLLGGVDGYTF. For the CDR3, the DNA is TGTGCCAGCAGCTTAGGGCTCTTGGGGGGAGTCGATGGCTACACCTTC.

This clone came up once. This rearrangement joins TRBV30 to TRBJ2-2, with 7 bases aligning to TRBD1. Germline V lookup: CDR1 GTSNPN, CDR2 SVGIG (reference sequence). The ends lost 2 bases at V and 5 bases at J; junction bases unmatched: 5. CDR3 size: 14 residues. CDR3 in amino acids: CAWSNYRGTGELFF. The DNA of the CDR3 is TGTGCCTGGAGTAATTACAGGGGAACCGGGGAGCTGTTTTTT.

J is TRBJ2-2 and V is TRBV27, with 11 bases that match TRBD2. The germline CDR1 and CDR2 sequences are MNHEY and SMNVEV (reference sequence). The J segment lost 4 bases and the V segment lost 6 bases, leaving 7 bases of the junction unmatched. The CDR3 is 16 amino acids. The CDR3 DNA follows: TGTGCCAGCAGCTGGATAGCGGGAGGGCCCACCGGGGAGCTGTTTTTT. It translates to CASSWIAGGPTGELFF.

The CDR3 DNA sequence: TGTGCCAGCAGCAGTGGCGGGACAGTCCAGCCCCAGCATTTT. It codes for CASSSGGTVQPQHF. The gene calls are TRBV11-2 and TRBJ1-5; 7 bases fit TRBD1. The CDR3 sequence is 14 residues long. Germline values: CDR1 SGHAT, CDR2 FQNNGV. V trimming: 5 bases; J trimming: 7 bases; junction bases outside the gene matches: 8.

The rearrangement links TRBV7-9 to TRBJ1-6; 7 positions agree with TRBD1. Germline V gives CDR1 SEHNR, CDR2 FQNEAQ (reference sequence). The CDR3 has 15 residues. The trim removed 6 bases at V and 7 bases at J, leaving 9 bases unmatched. The CDR3 region has the DNA TGTGCCAGCAGTTTCCCGGGACAGAAGAATTCACCCCTCCACTTT. Translation gives CASSFPGQKNSPLHF.

About this clone itself: At one end the junction does not follow the germline gene, possibly because of a read error. V usage is TRBV18 and J usage is TRBJ1-2; 7 bases line up with TRBD1. This CDR3 has 17 residues. Germline CDR1 KGHSH, CDR2 LQKENI. The CDR3 protein is CASSHRDRVFGHRDRVF. The DNA for the CDR3 is TGTGCCAGCTCCCACCGGGACAGAGTCTTCGGCCACCGGGACAGAGTCTTC. The complete variable domain, with remaining parts taken from reference TRBV18 and TRBJ1-2, reads NAGVMQNPRHLVRRRGQEARLRCSPMKGHSHVYWYRQLPEEGLKFMVYLQKENIIDESGMPKERFSAEFPKEGPSILRIQQVVRGDSAAYFCASSHRDRVFGHRDRVFGSGTRLTVV.

This clone was found a few times. This chain's CDR3 is CASSSQGASNTGELFF. Written as DNA, the CDR3 is TGTGCCAGCAGCTCGCAGGGGGCGTCGAACACCGGGGAGCTGTTTTTT. The genes are TRBV7-9 and TRBJ2-2, with 8 bases matching TRBD1. Germline CDR1 and CDR2: SEHNR and FQNEAQ (reference sequence). The V segment lost 4 bases and the J segment 0 bases; nucleotides outside the gene matches: 4. There are 16 residues in the CDR3.

This chain uses TRBV5-4 with TRBJ2-3, with 13 bases identical to TRBD2. This CDR3 comprises 17 residues. CDR1 and CDR2 (germline): SGHNT, YYREEE (reference sequence). V shed 4 bases and J 6 bases; nucleotides not matched to a gene: 11. CDR3 amino acids: CASSTRRLAGGGDTQYF. CDR3 DNA: TGTGCCAGCAGCACGAGAAGACTAGCGGGGGGAGGGGATACGCAGTATTTT.

The chain recombines TRBV9 with TRBJ1-4; no definite D call. The germline V and J ends were trimmed by 0 bases and 5 bases, with 8 bases remaining between them. The CDR3 runs to 14 residues. CDR1 is SGDLS and CDR2 is YYNGEE in the germline V gene. The CDR3 loop is CASSVDGVNEKLFF. In DNA, the CDR3 is TGTGCCAGCAGCGTAGACGGAGTGAATGAAAAACTGTTTTTT.

This clone was seen once. V gene TRBV4-2 combines with J gene TRBJ2-1, with 9 bases fitting TRBD2. Germline-derived CDR1 and CDR2 are LGHNA and YNFKEQ. The CDR3 has 16 amino acids. V gave up 0 bases and J gave up 5 bases; unmatched junction bases: 5. CDR3: CASSQEERGADNEQFF. The DNA for the CDR3 is TGTGCCAGCAGCCAAGAGGAGCGGGGGGCGGACAATGAGCAGTTCTTC.

J is TRBJ1-1 and V is TRBV2; D gene unclear. Germline CDR1 and CDR2: SNHLY and FYNNEI. The CDR3 consists of 14 residues. With 4 bases removed from V and 6 bases from J, the gap between germline ends came to 15 bases. The CDR3, as DNA: TGTGCCAGCAGTGGCTCGGGTTCTGCGGCTGAAGCTTTCTTT. Protein sequence: CASSGSGSAAEAFF.

The rearrangement joins TRBV30 to TRBJ2-3; D not certain. This CDR3 spans 13 amino acids. Germline CDR1 GTSNPN, CDR2 SVGIG (reference sequence). Trimming removed 1 base at V and 3 bases at J, with 8 bases between. CDR3 protein: CAWSATDTDTQYF. The CDR3 nucleotides are TGTGCCTGGAGTGCGACTGATACAGATACGCAGTATTTT.

The V and J genes are TRBV28 and TRBJ2-2; 15 bases fit TRBD2. CDR1 is MDHEN, CDR2 SYDVKM, per germline. This CDR3 is built from 18 residues. The trim removed 3 bases at V and 5 bases at J, leaving 7 bases unmatched. The DNA for the CDR3 is TGTGCCAGCAGTTTTTGGACTAGCGGGAGGGGGTGGACCGGGGAGCTGTTTTTT. This encodes CASSFWTSGRGWTGELFF.

The chain combines TRBV28 with TRBJ2-5; 9 bases are a match to TRBD1. The CDR3 runs to 14 residues. The V gene's germline CDR1 is MDHEN and CDR2 SYDVKM. Unmatched junction bases numbered 4, after V lost 4 bases and J lost 4 bases. CDR3 DNA sequence: TGTGCCAGCAGTTCCGGGACAGGGTCAGAGACCCAGTACTTC. It yields the protein CASSSGTGSETQYF.

The gene calls are TRBV30 and TRBJ2-7; TRBD2 matches at 7 bases. Per the germline V gene, CDR1 is GTSNPN and CDR2 is SVGIG (reference sequence). The trim removed 0 bases at V and 3 bases at J, leaving 5 bases unmatched. The length of the CDR3 is 14 residues. CDR3 bases: TGTGCCTGGAGTGTTGGGCTAGCGGTCTACGAGCAGTACTTC. Translated: CAWSVGLAVYEQYF. The full variable domain, its missing parts supplied by reference TRBV30 and TRBJ2-7, is SQTIHQWPATLVQPVGSPLSLECTVEGTSNPNLYWYRQAAGRGLQLLFYSVGIGQISSEVPQNLSASRPQDRQFILSSKKLLLSDSGFYLCAWSVGLAVYEQYFGPGTRLTVT.

This chain joins TRBV6-6 and TRBJ1-1; D gene ambiguous. This CDR3 contains 15 residues. V lost 5 bases to trimming and J lost 1 base, with 14 bases between them. Germline V gene data show CDR1 as MNHNY and CDR2 as SVGAGI (reference sequence). CDR3 bases: TGTGCCAGCAGTACACGGTGGGCTGAGAACACTGAAGCTTTCTTT. This translates into CASSTRWAENTEAFF.

CDR3 in amino acids: CAWSFRGQYGYTF. For the CDR3, the DNA is TGTGCCTGGAGTTTTAGGGGGCAATATGGCTACACCTTC. The chain carries TRBV30 and TRBJ1-2, with 7 bases identical to TRBD1. V trimming: 2 bases; J trimming: 5 bases; junction bases outside the gene matches: 5. The CDR3 is 13 residues long. Germline CDR1 and CDR2: GTSNPN and SVGIG (reference sequence).

The chain combines TRBV7-3 with TRBJ1-1, with D tentatively TRBD1 (5 bases). CDR3 length: 15 amino acids. Trimming took off 7 bases at V and 0 bases at J, with 15 bases between the two ends. Germline CDR1 is SGHTA and CDR2 is FQGTGA. DNA of the CDR3: TGTGCCAGCATCCGAACCGGGACTCTGAACACTGAAGCTTTCTTT. Its translation: CASIRTGTLNTEAFF.

This chain connects TRBV3-1 (or the pseudogene TRBV3-2) to TRBJ2-2; perhaps TRBD2 as D (6 bases). Germline-derived CDR1 and CDR2 are LGHDT and YNNKEL (reference sequence). The CDR3 totals 15 residues. Trimming removed 0 bases from V and 6 bases from J, with 11 bases in between. CDR3 bases: TGTGCCAGCAGCCAAGATTGGGGGGTGTCCGGGGAGCTGTTTTTT. It encodes CASSQDWGVSGELFF.

The rearrangement links TRBV6-2 or TRBV6-3 to TRBJ2-7; TRBD1 agrees at 7 bases. The length of the CDR3 is 16 residues. The junction had 12 bases not matched to a gene; V was cut back by 5 bases and J by 2 bases. Germline loops: CDR1 MNHEY, CDR2 SVGEGT. The CDR3 spells CASSLQPGTATYEQYF. The CDR3 DNA sequence: TGTGCCAGCAGTCTCCAGCCCGGGACAGCCACCTACGAGCAGTACTTC.

The chain carries TRBV7-2 and TRBJ2-7; D not certain. The CDR3 contains 12 residues. Germline CDR1 and CDR2: SGHTA and FQGNSA. The germline V and J ends were trimmed by 3 bases and 3 bases, with 6 bases remaining between them. CDR3 DNA: TGTGCCAGCAGCTTCCCTCGCTACGAGCAGTACTTC. This translates into CASSFPRYEQYF.

The rearrangement joins TRBV11-3 to TRBJ1-5; 9 bases match TRBD1. CDR3 length equals 17 residues. Germline-derived CDR1 and CDR2 are SGHNT and YENEEA. J gave up 7 bases and V 3 bases, and 13 bases lay outside the gene matches. The CDR3 DNA sequence: TGTGCCAGCAGCTTTTCCCTCGGGACAGGGTTTGAACAGCCCCAGCATTTT. It yields the protein CASSFSLGTGFEQPQHF. Variable domain in full (rest from reference TRBV11-3 and TRBJ1-5): EAGVVQSPRYKIIEKKQPVAFWCNPISGHNTLYWYLQNLGQGPELLIRYENEEAVDDSQLPKDRFSAERLKGVDSTLKIQPAELGDSAVYLCASSFSLGTGFEQPQHFGDGTRLSIL.

This chain uses TRBV5-1 with TRBJ2-6, with 10 bases matching TRBD1. The CDR3 has 16 amino acids. The germline V gene encodes CDR1 SGHRS and CDR2 YFSETQ. Trimming took 3 bases from V and 2 from J; bases not matched to a gene: 2. The CDR3 spells CASSSTGGAGANVLTF. The CDR3 nucleotides read TGCGCCAGCAGCTCGACAGGGGGCGCTGGGGCCAACGTCCTGACTTTC. The complete variable domain, with remaining parts taken from reference TRBV5-1 and TRBJ2-6, reads KAGVTQTPRYLIKTRGQQVTLSCSPISGHRSVSWYQQTPGQGLQFLFEYFSETQRNKGNFPGRFSGRQFSNSRSEMNVSTLELGDSALYLCASSSTGGAGANVLTFGAGSRLTVL.

J is TRBJ2-1 and V is TRBV7-9; no reliable D call. Germline V lookup: CDR1 SEHNR, CDR2 FQNEAQ (reference sequence). This CDR3 spans 12 amino acids. The V end lost 1 base, the J end lost 10 bases, and 8 bases lay between the germline ends. The DNA for the CDR3 is TGTGCCAGCAGCTTAGGTCCACTGGAGCAGTTCTTC. This codes for CASSLGPLEQFF.

The CDR3 reads CAWARLDQTNSPLHF. For the CDR3, the DNA is TGTGCCTGGGCGCGGCTGGATCAAACCAATTCACCCCTCCACTTT. The chain combines TRBV30 with TRBJ1-6; no clear D gene. V gave up 5 bases and J gave up 7 bases, with 18 bases separating them. The CDR3 has 15 amino acids. The germline V gene encodes CDR1 GTSNPN and CDR2 SVGIG (reference sequence). The whole variable domain, filled in from reference TRBV30 and TRBJ1-6, reads SQTIHQWPATLVQPVGSPLSLECTVEGTSNPNLYWYRQAAGRGLQLLFYSVGIGQISSEVPQNLSASRPQDRQFILSSKKLLLSDSGFYLCAWARLDQTNSPLHFGNGTRLTVT.

The CDR3 reads CASSLTGGGNTIYF. The CDR3 DNA follows: TGCGCCAGCAGCCTCACGGGAGGTGGAAACACCATATATTTT. This rearrangement joins TRBV4-1 to TRBJ1-3; D gene ambiguous. Germline lookup yields CDR1 MGHRA and CDR2 YSYEKL. This CDR3 spans 14 amino acids. With 4 bases removed from V and 3 bases from J, the gap between germline ends came to 10 bases.

This sequence joins TRBV5-6 and TRBJ1-1, with D possibly TRBD1 on 5 matching bases. The CDR3 length is 15 residues. Trimming removed 1 base from V and 2 bases from J, with 12 bases in between. The germline V gene encodes CDR1 SGHDT and CDR2 YYEEEE. The CDR3 loop is CASSLLAGFNTEAFF. The CDR3 DNA sequence: TGTGCCAGCAGCTTGCTCGCAGGGTTCAACACTGAAGCTTTCTTT.